These T cell receptor beta chains were read from a single sample in a study of cytomegalovirus exposure and HLA in healthy donors. Libraries were prepared by immunoSEQ multiplex PCR; TCRdb keeps only in-frame clonotypes and omits some of them. The data contain roughly 190,000 clones, about 86% of them singletons. Sequenced sample: PBMCs. These receptor sequences come from a man between 40 and 49 years old in good health and CMV-seropositive. The CDR3 runs from the conserved cysteine through the conserved F or W. A D gene is named only where the DNA matches it firmly. Clone size appears in some rows only: once, few, many, or a class for an expanded clone.

D gene	J gene	clone size	V gene	CDR3 DNA	CDR3 protein
TRBD2	TRBJ2-7	-	TRBV6-1	TGTGCCAGCAGGGGACTAAACGAGCAGTACTTC	CASRGLNEQYF
-	TRBJ2-7	-	TRBV18	TGTGCCAGCTCAGCTCAGACAGGTTTCTCCTACGAGCAGTACTTC	CASSAQTGFSYEQYF
TRBD1	TRBJ2-3	-	TRBV27	TGTGCCAGCAGAAGACAGGGCCGCGCAGTATATCCAGATACGCAGTATTTT	CASRRQGRAVYPDTQYF
TRBD1	TRBJ2-7	-	TRBV2	TGTGCCAGCAGACACGAGGGGGCCAGCTACGAGCAGTACTTC	CASRHEGASYEQYF
TRBD1	TRBJ2-3	-	TRBV7-7	TGTGCTAGCAGCTCGGACAGGGCAGATACGCAGTATTTT	CASSSDRADTQYF
-	TRBJ2-7	-	TRBV4-1	TGCGCCAGCAGCCAAGGCTTGGAGAGCTCCTACGAGCAGTACTTC	CASSQGLESSYEQYF
TRBD2	TRBJ2-7	-	TRBV4-1	TGCGCCAGCAGCCAGGGAGCGGGAGTGCGGAACGAGCAGTACTTC	CASSQGAGVRNEQYF
TRBD1	TRBJ1-4	-	TRBV10-3	TGTGCCATTGGACAGGTTCATAATGAAAAACTGTTTTTT	CAIGQVHNEKLFF
TRBD1	TRBJ1-2	-	TRBV29-1	TGCAGCGTCCTACAGGGGGACTATGGCTACACCTTC	CSVLQGDYGYTF
TRBD1	TRBJ2-5	few	TRBV7-8	TGTGCCAGCAGCTTAGCGGGACAGGGGGAAGAGACCCAGTACTTC	CASSLAGQGEETQYF
TRBD2	TRBJ2-1	-	TRBV9	TGTGCCAGCAGCGTTAGGGGGACTAGCGGGAGGCTCACCTACAATGAGCAGTTCTTC	CASSVRGTSGRLTYNEQFF
TRBD1	TRBJ1-2	-	TRBV30	TGTGTCTATGACAGGGGGCTCTATGGCTACACCTTC	CVYDRGLYGYTF
-	TRBJ2-7	once	TRBV10-2	TGCGCCAGCAGTGAGGGCAGGCGAGCCTACGAGCAGTACTTC	CASSEGRRAYEQYF
TRBD1	TRBJ1-1	-	TRBV6-5	TGTGCCAGCACGGTGACAGGGGAGAACACTGAAGCTTTCTTT	CASTVTGENTEAFF
TRBD1	TRBJ1-3	-	TRBV5-6	TGTGCCAGCAGCTTGGGGACAGGGAGGGCCTCTGGAAACACCATATATTTT	CASSLGTGRASGNTIYF
TRBD1	TRBJ1-5	few	TRBV5-1	TGCGCCAGCAGCCCAACAGGGGTAGGTAGCAATCAGCCCCAGCATTTT	CASSPTGVGSNQPQHF
TRBD1	TRBJ2-7	-	TRBV2	TGTGCCAGCATTAAACAGGGGGCCTACGAGCAGTACTTC	CASIKQGAYEQYF
TRBD2	TRBJ2-7	-	TRBV5-1	TGCGCCAGCAGCTTAGGACTAGCGGGAGCCGAGTACTTC	CASSLGLAGAEYF
-	TRBJ1-4	-	TRBV5-1	TGCGCCAGCAGCTTAGGGTCGGGAAGGGCTAATGAAAAACTGTTTTTT	CASSLGSGRANEKLFF
-	TRBJ2-7	-	TRBV28	TGTGCCAGCAGCACCGGACTAAGCGAGCAGTACTTC	CASSTGLSEQYF
TRBD1	TRBJ2-5	-	TRBV5-4	TGTGCCAGCAGCGGACCGGGACAGGAGACCCAGTACTTC	CASSGPGQETQYF
TRBD2	TRBJ2-2	-	TRBV4-1	TGCGCCAGCAGCCAAGGAGAACTAGCGGGAAACACCGGGGAGCTGTTTTTT	CASSQGELAGNTGELFF
-	TRBJ1-4	-	TRBV25-1	TGTGCCAGCAGTGAATTAGTTGGACGGGGAATTAAAAAACTGTTTTTT	CASSELVGRGIKKLFF
TRBD1	TRBJ2-7	-	TRBV6-5	TGTGCCACCCGGGACAGGGGCCTCAGCTCCTACGAGCAGTACTTC	CATRDRGLSSYEQYF
TRBD2	TRBJ2-7	-	TRBV7-9	TGTGCCAGCAGCCCCCAGGAAAGCGGGAGGCAGTACTTC	CASSPQESGRQYF
TRBD1	TRBJ2-3	-	TRBV5-1	TGCGCCAGCAGCTTGTCTGGGACAGGCTACACAGATACGCAGTATTTT	CASSLSGTGYTDTQYF
-	TRBJ1-5	-	TRBV7-2	TGTGCCAGCAGCTTTTGGGGGGACCAGCCCCAGCATTTT	CASSFWGDQPQHF
-	TRBJ2-5	-	TRBV5-1	TGCGCCAGCAGCTTGGTGACAGCTGAAGAGACCCAGTACTTC	CASSLVTAEETQYF
-	TRBJ2-1	-	TRBV28	TGTGCCAGCAGTTTAGTCAACAGGGCTGGGGGCAATGAGCAGTTCTTC	CASSLVNRAGGNEQFF
TRBD2	TRBJ2-1	-	TRBV5-1	TGCGCCAGCAGCTTGGTCCGGGAGGGAAACAATGAGCAGTTCTTC	CASSLVREGNNEQFF
-	TRBJ1-2	-	TRBV5-1	TGCGCCAGCAGCTTGGGGAGCGGCTATGGCTACACCTTC	CASSLGSGYGYTF
TRBD1	TRBJ2-7	few	TRBV27	TGTGCCAGCAGTGGACAGGGTAGGGAGCAGTACTTC	CASSGQGREQYF